Below, 32 T cell receptor beta chains from the same sample are listed, as sequenced in a study of T cells in Graves' hyperthyroidism and ophthalmopathy. RNA transcripts provided the source from which TCR beta CDR3 regions were amplified. The study used the HTBI primer set for a first-round RT-PCR of the TCR CDR3. Via MiXCR, TCRdb re-called the multiplex PCR reads, giving one row per CDR3 protein. Of roughly 200,000 distinct CDR3 sequences in the sample, 15% to 20% were seen once. Sequencing used blood. The origin of the receptors is a man in his forties with Graves' hyperthyroidism.

This clonotype came up many times. The chain joins TRBV5-5 to TRBJ1-1, with D unclear. The CDR3 length is 15 residues. Germline CDR1 SGHKS, CDR2 YYEKEE (reference sequence). Trimming cost V 1 base and J 3 bases, with 13 bases left between them. CDR3 loop: CASSLSGREDTEAFF. CDR3 DNA sequence: TGTGCCAGCAGCTTGAGTGGGCGGGAGGACACTGAAGCTTTCTTT.

The chain carries TRBV20-1 and TRBJ1-6; 12 bases line up with TRBD1. V gave up 5 bases and J gave up 1 base; unmatched junction bases: 9. CDR3 size: 18 residues. Germline assignment: CDR1 DFQATT and CDR2 SNEGSKA (reference sequence). In DNA, the CDR3 is TGCAGTGCTCCTTGGGGGGACAGGGGGCGGTCCTATAATTCACCCCTCCACTTT. Translated, it gives CSAPWGDRGRSYNSPLHF.

In its sample, this clonotype was seen many times. The gene calls are TRBV10-3 and TRBJ2-5, with D tentatively TRBD2 (5 bases). CDR1 and CDR2 from the germline V gene are ENHRY and SYGVKD. V lost 6 bases to trimming and J lost 1 base, with 21 bases between them. This CDR3 spans 17 amino acids. In DNA form, the CDR3 reads TGTGCCATCAGGGCCGCCCCCTCAACTAGTCCCCAAGAGACCCAGTACTTC. As protein: CAIRAAPSTSPQETQYF.

This clonotype occurred many times. The rearrangement links TRBV12-3 or TRBV12-4 to TRBJ1-1, with D hard to call. This CDR3 region has 12 residues. Trimming removed 7 bases at V and 8 bases at J, with 14 bases between. In DNA, the CDR3 is TGTGCCAGCAAAAGGGCGGAAGGAGAAGCTTTCTTT. It encodes CASKRAEGEAFF.

This clonotype was detected many times. This sequence joins TRBV5-1 and TRBJ2-7; tentatively, D is TRBD1 or TRBD2 (5 bases each). V shed 2 bases and J shed 0 bases, with 9 bases lying between them. CDR3 length equals 14 residues. Germline V lookup: CDR1 SGHRS, CDR2 YFSETQ. The CDR3 DNA reads as TGCGCCAGCAGCTTCCGGGACGGCTCCTACGAGCAGTACTTC. This encodes CASSFRDGSYEQYF.

This rearrangement joins TRBV15 to TRBJ1-2, with a weak D call TRBD1 (5 bases). CDR1 and CDR2 from the germline V gene are LNHNV and YYDKDF (reference sequence). Trimming took off 9 bases at V and 10 bases at J, with 21 bases between the two ends. This CDR3 region has 13 residues. CDR3: CATRLSGTLLYTF. CDR3 coding DNA: TGTGCCACTCGGCTTTCCGGGACCCTGCTCTACACCTTC.

This clonotype was detected ten times or more. The chain combines TRBV19 with TRBJ1-1; D uncertain. The ends were cut back, 3 bases at V and 4 bases at J, with 12 bases in the middle. Germline V gene lookup returns CDR1 LNHDA and CDR2 SQIVND (reference sequence). There are 14 residues in the CDR3. DNA for the CDR3: TGTGCCAGTAGTATGGCCCGGAGGAGCACTGAAGCTTTCTTT. This codes for CASSMARRSTEAFF.

This clonotype was seen repeatedly, ten times or more. This chain joins TRBV9 and TRBJ1-1; tentative D call: TRBD1 (5 bases). The V gene lost 2 bases and the J gene lost 4 bases, with 12 bases spanning the gap. Germline V gives CDR1 SGDLS, CDR2 YYNGEE. CDR3 size: 14 residues. In nucleotides, the CDR3 is TGTGCCAGCAGCGTGGGAGGGGTCGGCACTGAAGCTTTCTTT. It specifies CASSVGGVGTEAFF.

This clonotype appeared many times. The V and J genes are TRBV11-2 and TRBJ1-2; D uncertain. V lost 0 bases and J lost 8, with 7 bases in between. Per germline, CDR1 SGHAT and CDR2 FQNNGV. The CDR3 totals 12 residues. CDR3 nucleotide sequence: TGTGCCAGCAGCTTAGAGGGGATAGGCTACACCTTC. This encodes CASSLEGIGYTF.

The rearrangement uses TRBV2 and TRBJ2-7; D remains unclear. CDR1 and CDR2 (germline): SNHLY, FYNNEI. The CDR3 is 15 amino acids. The V gene lost 2 bases and the J gene lost 0 bases, with 11 bases spanning the gap. CDR3 sequence reads: CASSEFPKSSYEQYF. The CDR3 DNA is TGTGCCAGCAGTGAATTTCCGAAAAGCTCCTACGAGCAGTACTTC.

The rearrangement joins TRBV20-1 to TRBJ2-1; 10 bases line up with TRBD2. Germline lookup yields CDR1 DFQATT and CDR2 SNEGSKA (reference sequence). This CDR3 is 15 amino acids long. The J segment lost 7 bases and the V segment lost 1 base, leaving 7 bases of the junction unmatched. The CDR3 protein is CSARALSGRLNEQFF. The CDR3 DNA reads TGCAGTGCTAGAGCCCTTAGCGGGAGGCTAAATGAGCAGTTCTTC.

This clonotype was counted at least ten times. V and J are TRBV28 and TRBJ1-5; D remains unclear. The CDR3 length is 16 residues. Trimming took 2 bases from V and 1 from J, leaving 12 bases between them. Germline CDR1 is MDHEN and CDR2 is SYDVKM. The CDR3 nucleotides are TGTGCCAGCAGTTTAGAGTTTGGGGAGAGCAATCAGCCCCAGCATTTT. Translated, it gives CASSLEFGESNQPQHF.

This sequence joins TRBV5-6 and TRBJ2-3; tentative D call: TRBD2 (5 bases). With 1 base removed from V and 0 bases from J, the gap between germline ends came to 12 bases. CDR3 length: 16 amino acids. CDR1 is SGHDT, CDR2 YYEEEE, per germline. CDR3 sequence: CASSLSGVTSTDTQYF. DNA for the CDR3: TGTGCCAGCAGCTTGTCCGGGGTCACTAGCACAGATACGCAGTATTTT.

The chain is built from TRBV15 and TRBJ1-5; D call uncertain. V dropped 1 base and J dropped 4 bases, with 8 bases sitting between them. CDR1 is LNHNV and CDR2 is YYDKDF in the germline V gene (reference sequence). This CDR3 spans 14 amino acids. The CDR3 region has the DNA TGTGCCACCAGCAGAGGCCGATCTAATCAGCCCCAGCATTTT. Amino acid sequence: CATSRGRSNQPQHF.

The table lists this clonotype with a count of one. One end of the junction varies from germline; a read error may be responsible. This chain joins TRBV20-1 and TRBJ1-2; 7 bases map to TRBD1. The germline gives CDR1 DFQATT, CDR2 SNEGSKA (reference sequence). This CDR3 is 18 amino acids long. The CDR3 coding sequence is TGCCGTGCTTCTCAGGGGAAAAAAGGACAGGCGGCCAACTATGGCTACACCTTC. It codes for CRASQGKKGQAANYGYTF.

This clonotype has a handful of counts. The rearrangement joins TRBV20-1 to TRBJ1-1; D is undetermined. Germline V CDR1 and CDR2: DFQATT, SNEGSKA (reference sequence). CDR3 length: 12 residues. The DNA for the CDR3 is TGCAACGCTCGAGGAGGGAACACTGAAGCTTTCTTT. It translates to CNARGGNTEAFF.

This clonotype showed up many times. This sequence joins TRBV7-2 and TRBJ2-2; either TRBD1 or TRBD2 may fit D (5 bases each). The V gene's germline CDR1 is SGHTA and CDR2 FQGNSA. V was trimmed by 7 bases and J by 0 bases, leaving 18 bases between them. The CDR3 is 17 amino acids. CDR3 residues: CASKLLPGTANTGELFF. CDR3 coding DNA: TGTGCCAGCAAACTGCTGCCGGGGACCGCGAACACCGGGGAGCTGTTTTTT.

The chain has TRBV7-2 and TRBJ2-7, with a tentative D call TRBD1 (5 bases). The V and J ends lost 5 bases and 1 base respectively, with 12 bases between them. Germline CDR1 and CDR2: SGHTA and FQGNSA. The CDR3 is made up of 14 amino acids. The CDR3 loop reads CASSKRQRSYEQYF. The CDR3 DNA reads as TGTGCCAGCAGCAAGAGACAGAGATCCTACGAGCAGTACTTC.

This clonotype was counted only a few times. The chain links TRBV9 to TRBJ1-1, with D possibly TRBD1 on 5 matching bases. CDR1 and CDR2 (germline): SGDLS, YYNGEE. The germline V and J ends were trimmed by 5 bases and 4 bases, with 15 bases remaining between them. The CDR3 spans 14 residues. CDR3 loop: CASSTRVGGTEAFF. The CDR3 DNA reads as TGTGCCAGCAGTACCAGGGTTGGGGGCACTGAAGCTTTCTTT.

At least ten counts were recorded for this clonotype. This sequence joins TRBV30 and TRBJ2-2; D may be TRBD1 (5 bases). CDR1 GTSNPN and CDR2 SVGIG come from the germline V gene (reference sequence). The CDR3 is made up of 14 amino acids. Trimming left V 7 bases short and J 6 bases short, with 18 bases between. The CDR3, as DNA: TGTGCCTCTCACTTGGGCACAGGTCCCGGGGAGCTGTTTTTT. It specifies CASHLGTGPGELFF.

This clonotype was counted at least ten times. The V call is TRBV28, the J call TRBJ1-4, with D unresolved. CDR1 and CDR2 (germline): MDHEN, SYDVKM. The CDR3 has 14 residues. Deletions cut 6 bases from V and 4 bases from J, with 12 bases between. The CDR3 bases are TGTGCCAGCAGCCCACAGATCCTTAATGAAAAACTGTTTTTT. Encoded protein: CASSPQILNEKLFF.

This clonotype was observed many times. This chain connects TRBV7-3 to TRBJ1-1, with a tentative D call TRBD1 (5 bases). V lost 5 bases, J lost 2 bases, and 9 bases lay in between. The CDR3 is 13 residues long. CDR1 SGHTA and CDR2 FQGTGA come from the germline V gene. The CDR3 DNA reads as TGTGCCAGCAGCCGGGACGGAAACACTGAAGCTTTCTTT. This sequence encodes CASSRDGNTEAFF.

The sample holds a few counts of this clonotype. The rearrangement uses TRBV4-2 and TRBJ1-2; D might be TRBD1 (6 bases). This CDR3 spans 14 amino acids. Looked up from germline, CDR1 is LGHNA and CDR2 is YNFKEQ. Trimming stripped 1 base from V and 2 bases from J, with 8 bases between. The CDR3 here is CASSQGQANYGYTF. CDR3 coding DNA: TGTGCCAGCAGCCAAGGACAGGCCAACTATGGCTACACCTTC.

At least ten counts were recorded for this clonotype. This chain links TRBV12-3 or TRBV12-4 with TRBJ1-2; TRBD1 is a possible D gene (5 bases). Trimming pared 4 bases from V and 8 bases from J, leaving 14 bases between. The length of the CDR3 is 13 residues. CDR3 amino acids: CASSSVTQGGYTF. The CDR3 bases are TGTGCCAGCAGTTCGGTTACCCAGGGAGGCTACACCTTC.

This clonotype was seen many times. The chain combines TRBV6-2 or TRBV6-3 with TRBJ1-5; D ambiguous. The length of the CDR3 is 15 residues. Trimming left V 0 bases short and J 3 bases short, with 9 bases between. Germline V CDR1 and CDR2: MNHEY, SVGEGT. The CDR3 bases are TGTGCCAGCAGTTACTCTCCCAGGAACAATCAGCCCCAGCATTTT. Amino acids: CASSYSPRNNQPQHF.

The chain links TRBV12-3 or TRBV12-4 to TRBJ2-1; weak D call: TRBD2 (6 bases). The CDR3 covers 13 residues. The V and J ends lost 5 bases and 10 bases respectively, with 15 bases between them. CDR3 protein: CASSVGRRGEQFF. The CDR3 DNA follows: TGTGCCAGCAGTGTCGGACGGCGGGGAGAGCAGTTCTTC.

This clonotype was seen ten or more times. V and J are TRBV5-1 and TRBJ1-1; 7 nucleotides match TRBD1. Losses at the gene ends were 2 bases for V and 6 bases for J; bases not matched to a gene: 10. The CDR3 extends over 15 amino acids. CDR1 is SGHRS, CDR2 YFSETQ, per germline. The CDR3 region is CASSLATSGGSEAFF. Written as DNA, the CDR3 is TGCGCCAGCAGCTTAGCGACTTCAGGGGGATCTGAAGCTTTCTTT.

This clonotype was counted ten times or more. V and J are TRBV2 and TRBJ2-3; D is perhaps TRBD1 (6 bases). The CDR3 has 15 amino acids. CDR1 and CDR2 (germline): SNHLY, FYNNEI. Trimming took off 5 bases at V and 1 base at J, with 13 bases between the two ends. The CDR3 here is CASSIRQAGTDTQYF. CDR3 coding DNA: TGTGCCAGCAGTATTAGACAGGCCGGCACAGATACGCAGTATTTT.

This clonotype was observed at least ten times. The CDR3 bases are TGTGCCTGGAGTCTGACCAATGAGCAGTTCTTC. It codes for CAWSLTNEQFF. This chain uses TRBV30 with TRBJ2-1; D uncertain. Trimming pared 2 bases from V and 6 bases from J, leaving 5 bases between. This CDR3 comprises 11 residues. The germline CDR1 and CDR2 sequences are GTSNPN and SVGIG (reference sequence).

This clonotype was recorded many times. The CDR3 nucleotides are TGTGCCAGCAGTTGGGGGACATACGAGCAGTACTTC. Amino acids: CASSWGTYEQYF. The chain joins TRBV28 to TRBJ2-7; D possibly corresponds to TRBD1 (6 bases). V was shortened by 4 bases and J by 4 bases, with 8 bases between the two germline ends. Germline lookup yields CDR1 MDHEN and CDR2 SYDVKM. There are 12 residues in the CDR3. Filled out from reference TRBV28 and TRBJ2-7, the complete variable domain reads DVKVTQSSRYLVKRTGEKVFLECVQDMDHENMFWYRQDPGLGLRLIYFSYDVKMKEKGDIPEGYSVSREKKERFSLILESASTNQTSMYLCASSWGTYEQYFGPGTRLTVT.

This clonotype was detected once. At one end, the junction sequence differs from germline, possibly due to a read error. The rearrangement uses TRBV12-3 or TRBV12-4 and TRBJ2-2; D possibly uses TRBD1 or TRBD2 (5 bases each). CDR3 length equals 14 residues. CDR3 in amino acids: CASSLTGGTGELSF. For the CDR3, the DNA is TGTGCCAGCAGTTTAACAGGAGGCACCGGGGAGCTGTCTTTT.

This clonotype was detected only a few times. The CDR3, as DNA: TGCAGTGCTAGTGTAGCTGGGACCCCCGACAATGAGCAGTTCTTC. Translation gives CSASVAGTPDNEQFF. The V gene is TRBV20-1, the J gene TRBJ2-1, with D possibly being TRBD1 or TRBD2 (5 bases each). Trimming left V 3 bases short and J 5 bases short, with 17 bases between. The CDR3 has 15 residues. Germline CDR1 DFQATT, CDR2 SNEGSKA (reference sequence).